The clone carrying this TCR beta chain has a count of ten or more. These data are taken from a study of T cells in Graves' hyperthyroidism and ophthalmopathy. CDR1 is LGHDT, CDR2 YNNKEL, per germline (reference sequence). This CDR3 is built from 17 residues. The ends were cut back, 4 bases at V and 3 bases at J, with 21 bases in the middle. There were TCR beta CDR3 regions amplified from RNA transcripts. HTBI primers were used for first-round RT-PCR of the TCR CDR3. In TCRdb, the multiplex PCR reads were re-called with MiXCR into one record per CDR3 protein. The table includes about 700,000 distinct CDR3 sequences, 11% to 15% detected once.

The V call is TRBV3-1, the J call TRBJ2-5, with D perhaps TRBD1 or TRBD2 (5 bases each). The TCR originated in a woman between 18 and 29 years old with Graves' hyperthyroidism. Material for sequencing was blood. The CDR3 nucleotides are TGTGCCAGCAGCCCAGATACTCCGGGACGCGGTGAAGAGACCCAGTACTTC. It translates to CASSPDTPGRGEETQYF.